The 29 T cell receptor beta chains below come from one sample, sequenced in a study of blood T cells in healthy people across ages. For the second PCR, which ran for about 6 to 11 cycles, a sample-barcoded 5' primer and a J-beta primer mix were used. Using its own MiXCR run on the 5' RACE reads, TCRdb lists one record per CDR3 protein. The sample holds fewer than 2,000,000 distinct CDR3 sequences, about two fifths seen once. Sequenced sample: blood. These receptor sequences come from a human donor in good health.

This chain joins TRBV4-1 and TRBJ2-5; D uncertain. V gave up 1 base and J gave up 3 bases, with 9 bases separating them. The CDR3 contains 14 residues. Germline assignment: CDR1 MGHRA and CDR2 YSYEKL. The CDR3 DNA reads TGCGCCAGCAGCCAAGGATCTCCTGAAGAGACCCAGTACTTC. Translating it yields CASSQGSPEETQYF.

This chain's CDR3 is CSQKQPFNYGYTF. CDR3 in DNA: TGCAGTCAGAAACAGCCTTTCAACTATGGCTACACCTTC. The chain joins TRBV20-1 to TRBJ1-2, with no clear D. Trimming left V 8 bases short and J 2 bases short, with 15 bases between. This CDR3 comprises 13 residues. Germline CDR1 DFQATT, CDR2 SNEGSKA (reference sequence).

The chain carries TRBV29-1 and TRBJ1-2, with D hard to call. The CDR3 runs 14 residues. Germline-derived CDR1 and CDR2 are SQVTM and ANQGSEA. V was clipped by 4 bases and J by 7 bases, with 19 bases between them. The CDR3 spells CSVATDRENGGYTF. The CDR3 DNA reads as TGCAGCGTTGCGACGGATCGGGAGAACGGTGGCTACACCTTC.

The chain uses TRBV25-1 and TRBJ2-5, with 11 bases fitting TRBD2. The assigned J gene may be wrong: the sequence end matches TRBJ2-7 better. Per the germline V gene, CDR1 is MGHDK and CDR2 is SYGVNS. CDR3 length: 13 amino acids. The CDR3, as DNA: TGTGCCAGCAGTGTAGCGGGGGGGCGCGAGCAGTACTTC. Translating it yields CASSVAGGREQYF.

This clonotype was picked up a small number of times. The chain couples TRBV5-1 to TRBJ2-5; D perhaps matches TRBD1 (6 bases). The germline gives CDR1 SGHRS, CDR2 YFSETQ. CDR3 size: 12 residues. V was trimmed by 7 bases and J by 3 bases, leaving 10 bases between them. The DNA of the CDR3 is TGCGCCAGCGGACAGACTGAAGAGACCCAGTACTTC. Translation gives CASGQTEETQYF.

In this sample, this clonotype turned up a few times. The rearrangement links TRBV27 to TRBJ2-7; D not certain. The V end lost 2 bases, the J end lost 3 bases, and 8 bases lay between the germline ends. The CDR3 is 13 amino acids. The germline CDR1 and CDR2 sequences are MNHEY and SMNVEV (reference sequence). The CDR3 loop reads CASSLIADYEQYF. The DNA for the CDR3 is TGTGCCAGCAGTTTAATCGCAGACTACGAGCAGTACTTC.

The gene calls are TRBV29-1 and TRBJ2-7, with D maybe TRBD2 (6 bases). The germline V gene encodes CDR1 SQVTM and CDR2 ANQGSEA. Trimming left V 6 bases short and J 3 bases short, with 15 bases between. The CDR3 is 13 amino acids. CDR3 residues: CSVGGRFLYEQYF. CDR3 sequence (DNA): TGCAGCGTAGGAGGGAGATTTCTCTACGAGCAGTACTTC.

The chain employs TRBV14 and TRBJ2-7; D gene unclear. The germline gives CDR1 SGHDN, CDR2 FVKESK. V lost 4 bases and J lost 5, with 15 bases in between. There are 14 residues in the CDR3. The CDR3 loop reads CASSPINADHEQYF. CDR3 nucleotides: TGTGCCAGCAGCCCAATAAACGCTGACCACGAGCAGTACTTC.

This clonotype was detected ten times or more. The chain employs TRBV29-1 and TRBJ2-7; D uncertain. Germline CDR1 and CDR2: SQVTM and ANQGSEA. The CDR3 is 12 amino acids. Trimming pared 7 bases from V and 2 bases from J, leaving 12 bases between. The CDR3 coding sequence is TGCAGCGCCCGGACGGCCACCTACGAGCAGTACTTC. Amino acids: CSARTATYEQYF.

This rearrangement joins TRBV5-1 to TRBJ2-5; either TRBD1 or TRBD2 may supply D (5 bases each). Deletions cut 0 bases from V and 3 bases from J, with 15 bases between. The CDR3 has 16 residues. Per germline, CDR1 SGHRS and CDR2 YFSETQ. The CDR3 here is CASSLAPARGEETQYF. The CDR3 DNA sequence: TGCGCCAGCAGCTTGGCGCCCGCGAGGGGAGAAGAGACCCAGTACTTC.

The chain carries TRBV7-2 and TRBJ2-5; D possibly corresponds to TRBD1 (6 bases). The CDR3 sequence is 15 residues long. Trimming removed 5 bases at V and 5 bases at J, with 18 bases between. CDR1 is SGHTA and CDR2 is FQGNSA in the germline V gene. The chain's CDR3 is CASSQMAGAVETQYF. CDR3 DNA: TGTGCCAGCAGCCAAATGGCAGGGGCGGTGGAGACCCAGTACTTC. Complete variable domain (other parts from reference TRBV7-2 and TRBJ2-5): GAGVSQSPSNKVTEKGKDVELRCDPISGHTALYWYRQSLGQGLEFLIYFQGNSAPDKSGLPSDRFSAERTGGSVSTLTIQRTQQEDSAVYLCASSQMAGAVETQYFGPGTRLLVL.

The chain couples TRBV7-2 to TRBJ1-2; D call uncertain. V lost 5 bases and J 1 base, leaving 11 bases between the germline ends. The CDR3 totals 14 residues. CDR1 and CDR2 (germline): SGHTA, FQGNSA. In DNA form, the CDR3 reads TGTGCCAGCAGCCCCCAACAAAGTAACTATGGCTACACCTTC. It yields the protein CASSPQQSNYGYTF.

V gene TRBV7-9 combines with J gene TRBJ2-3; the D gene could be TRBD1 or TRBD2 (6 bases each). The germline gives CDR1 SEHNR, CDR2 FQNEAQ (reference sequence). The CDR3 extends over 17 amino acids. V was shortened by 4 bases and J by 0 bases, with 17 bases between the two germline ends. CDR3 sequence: CASSSPDGGYSTDTQYF. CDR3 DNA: TGTGCCAGCAGCTCCCCCGACGGGGGCTATAGCACAGATACGCAGTATTTT.

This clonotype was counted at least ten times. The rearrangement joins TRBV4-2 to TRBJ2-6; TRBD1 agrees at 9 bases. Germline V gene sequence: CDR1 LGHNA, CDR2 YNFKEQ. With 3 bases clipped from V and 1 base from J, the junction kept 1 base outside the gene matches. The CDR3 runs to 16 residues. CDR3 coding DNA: TGTGCCAGCAGCCAGGGGACAGGGTCTGGGGCCAACGTCCTGACTTTC. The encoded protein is CASSQGTGSGANVLTF.

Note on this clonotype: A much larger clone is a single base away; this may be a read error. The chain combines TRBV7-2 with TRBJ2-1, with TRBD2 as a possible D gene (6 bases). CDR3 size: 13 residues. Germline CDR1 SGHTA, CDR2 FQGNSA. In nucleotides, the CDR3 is TGTGCCAGCGGCTTCGGGGGAGTCGGTGAGCAGTTCTTC. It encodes CASGFGGVGEQFF. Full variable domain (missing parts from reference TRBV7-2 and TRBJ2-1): GAGVSQSPSNKVTEKGKDVELRCDPISGHTALYWYRQSLGQGLEFLIYFQGNSAPDKSGLPSDRFSAERTGGSVSTLTIQRTQQEDSAVYLCASGFGGVGEQFFGPGTRLTVL.

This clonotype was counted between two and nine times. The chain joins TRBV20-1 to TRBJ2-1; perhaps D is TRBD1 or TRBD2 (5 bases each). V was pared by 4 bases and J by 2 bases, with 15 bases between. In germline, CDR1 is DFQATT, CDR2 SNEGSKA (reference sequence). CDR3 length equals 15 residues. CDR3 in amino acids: CSATGPLPPYNEQFF. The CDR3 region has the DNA TGCAGTGCTACGGGGCCTCTACCACCCTACAATGAGCAGTTCTTC.

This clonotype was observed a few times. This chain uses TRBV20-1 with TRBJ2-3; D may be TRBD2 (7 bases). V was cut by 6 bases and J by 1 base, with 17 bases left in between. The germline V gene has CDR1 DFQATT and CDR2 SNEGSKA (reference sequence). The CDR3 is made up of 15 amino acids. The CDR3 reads CSALEGGLGTDTQYF. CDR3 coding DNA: TGCAGTGCCCTTGAGGGGGGGTTGGGCACAGATACGCAGTATTTT.

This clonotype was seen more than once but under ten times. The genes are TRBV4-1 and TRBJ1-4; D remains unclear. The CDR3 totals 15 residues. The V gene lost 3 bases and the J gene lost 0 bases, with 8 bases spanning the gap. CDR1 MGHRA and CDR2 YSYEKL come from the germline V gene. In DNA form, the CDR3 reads TGCGCCAGCAGCCACCTATCCGCAACTAATGAAAAACTGTTTTTT. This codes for CASSHLSATNEKLFF.

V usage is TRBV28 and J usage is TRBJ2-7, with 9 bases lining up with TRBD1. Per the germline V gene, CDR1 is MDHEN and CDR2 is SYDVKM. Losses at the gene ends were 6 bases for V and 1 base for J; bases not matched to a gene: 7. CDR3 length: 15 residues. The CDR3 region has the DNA TGTGCCAGCAGCCCAAACGGACAGGGGTCCTACGAGCAGTACTTC. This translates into CASSPNGQGSYEQYF.

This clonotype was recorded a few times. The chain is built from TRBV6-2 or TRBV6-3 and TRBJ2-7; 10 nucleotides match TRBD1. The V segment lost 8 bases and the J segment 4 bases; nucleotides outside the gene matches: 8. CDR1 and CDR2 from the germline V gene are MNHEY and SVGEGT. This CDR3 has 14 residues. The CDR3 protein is CASQDRDRGYEQYF. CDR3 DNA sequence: TGTGCCAGCCAAGACCGGGACAGGGGTTACGAGCAGTACTTC.

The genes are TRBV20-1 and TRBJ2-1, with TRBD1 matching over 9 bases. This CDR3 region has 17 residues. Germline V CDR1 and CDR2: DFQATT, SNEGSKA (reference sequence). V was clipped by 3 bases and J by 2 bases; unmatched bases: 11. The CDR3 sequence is CSASHNWDRAPYNEQFF. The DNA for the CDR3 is TGCAGTGCTAGTCATAACTGGGACAGGGCTCCCTACAATGAGCAGTTCTTC.

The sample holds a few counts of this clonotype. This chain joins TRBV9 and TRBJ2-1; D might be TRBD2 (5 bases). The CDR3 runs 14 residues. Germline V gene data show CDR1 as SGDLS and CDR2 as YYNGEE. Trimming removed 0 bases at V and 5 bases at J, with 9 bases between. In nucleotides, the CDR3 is TGTGCCAGCAGCGTAGTTAGCGTGGACAATGAGCAGTTCTTC. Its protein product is CASSVVSVDNEQFF. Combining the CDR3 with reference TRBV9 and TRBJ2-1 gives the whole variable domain DSGVTQTPKHLITATGQRVTLRCSPRSGDLSVYWYQQSLDQGLQFLIQYYNGEERAKGNILERFSAQQFPDLHSELNLSSLELGDSALYFCASSVVSVDNEQFFGPGTRLTVL.

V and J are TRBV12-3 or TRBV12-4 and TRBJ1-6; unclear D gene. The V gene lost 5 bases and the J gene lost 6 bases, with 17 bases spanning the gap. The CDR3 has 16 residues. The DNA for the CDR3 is TGTGCCAGCAGTCCCAACCCGTACAGCTCTAATTCACCCCTCCACTTT. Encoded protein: CASSPNPYSSNSPLHF.

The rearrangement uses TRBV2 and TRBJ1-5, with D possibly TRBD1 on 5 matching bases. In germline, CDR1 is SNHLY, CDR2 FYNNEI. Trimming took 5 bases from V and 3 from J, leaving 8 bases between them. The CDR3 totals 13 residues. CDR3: CASSYRPNQPQHF. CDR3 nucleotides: TGTGCCAGCAGTTACAGGCCCAATCAGCCCCAGCATTTT.

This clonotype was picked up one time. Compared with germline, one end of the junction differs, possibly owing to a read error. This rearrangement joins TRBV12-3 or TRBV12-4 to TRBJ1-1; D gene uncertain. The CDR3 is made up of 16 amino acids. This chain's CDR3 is CAGSLARGRTNTEAFF. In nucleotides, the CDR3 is TGTGCCGGCAGTTTAGCGCGAGGGCGCACGAACACTGAAGCTTTCTTT.

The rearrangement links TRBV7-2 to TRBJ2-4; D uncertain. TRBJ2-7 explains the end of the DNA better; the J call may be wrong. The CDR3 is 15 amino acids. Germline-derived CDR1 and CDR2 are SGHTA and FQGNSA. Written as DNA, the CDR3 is TGTGCCAGCAGCCCCCACGGGTTCCTATCCTACGAGCAGTACTTC. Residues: CASSPHGFLSYEQYF.

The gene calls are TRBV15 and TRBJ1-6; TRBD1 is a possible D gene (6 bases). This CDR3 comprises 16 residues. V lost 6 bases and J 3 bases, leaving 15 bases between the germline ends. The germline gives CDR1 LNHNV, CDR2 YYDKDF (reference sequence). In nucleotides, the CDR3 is TGTGCCACCAGAACATCTAGGGGGGGCTATAATTCACCCCTCCACTTT. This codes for CATRTSRGGYNSPLHF.

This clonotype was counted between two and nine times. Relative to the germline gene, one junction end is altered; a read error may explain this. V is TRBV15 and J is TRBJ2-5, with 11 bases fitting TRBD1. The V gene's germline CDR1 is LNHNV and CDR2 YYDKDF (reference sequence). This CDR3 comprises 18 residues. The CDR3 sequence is CATSSGQGATLYQETQYF. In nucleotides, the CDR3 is TGTGCCACCAGCAGCGGACAGGGGGCTACCCTTTACCAGGAGACCCAGTACTTC.

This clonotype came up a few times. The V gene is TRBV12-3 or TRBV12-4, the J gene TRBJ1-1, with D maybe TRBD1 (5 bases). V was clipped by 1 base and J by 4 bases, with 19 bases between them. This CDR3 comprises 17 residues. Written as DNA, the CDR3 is TGTGCCAGCAGTTTAGGGAGCAGGGCGGGTTCGGTCACTGAAGCTTTCTTT. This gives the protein CASSLGSRAGSVTEAFF.